This T cell receptor (beta chain) is drawn from a study of shared clonotypes between healthy human individuals. Findings and caveats of the study: Clonotypes which were not shared had lower generation probabilities than clonotypes that all four donors shared. The study found about 5% of naive CD4 clonotypes shared across four donors. A small donor pool kept down the genetic and exposure-history diversity that was represented.

This CDR3 region has 13 residues. V shed 2 bases and J shed 2 bases, with 6 bases lying between them. Per the germline V gene, CDR1 is GTSNPN and CDR2 is SVGIG (reference sequence). The data were produced by immunoSEQ multiplex PCR, yet TCRdb's version contains in-frame clones alone and is incomplete. The sample lists 2,100,000 or so clones, approximately 94% occurring once. With regard to this clone: Its antigen remains unidentified. The same CDR3 also results from other DNA sequences found in this sample.

The chain is built from TRBV30 and TRBJ2-2; no clear D gene. The sample consisted of naive CD4+ T cells sorted from blood. The subset: CD45RA+ positively selected. This TCR was sampled from a man between 18 and 35 years old in good health. CDR3 sequence reads: CAWSPPNTGELFF. The CDR3 DNA reads TGTGCCTGGAGTCCCCCCAACACCGGGGAGCTGTTTTTT. Full variable domain (rest looked up from reference TRBV30 and TRBJ2-2): SQTIHQWPATLVQPVGSPLSLECTVEGTSNPNLYWYRQAAGRGLQLLFYSVGIGQISSEVPQNLSASRPQDRQFILSSKKLLLSDSGFYLCAWSPPNTGELFFGEGSRLTVL.